Described below is a single TCR beta chain sequence and its context. The repertoire was sequenced with immunoSEQ multiplex PCR; TCRdb's copy has only in-frame clones and lacks some. The repertoire consists of about 280,000 clones, with about nine tenths occurring once and the leading ten covering 11%. This entry is derived from a study of blood T cell repertoires in COVID-19. Germline lookup yields CDR1 WNHNN and CDR2 SYGVQD (reference sequence). The CDR3 contains 16 residues. Trimming took off 8 bases at V and 7 bases at J, with 26 bases between the two ends. V is TRBV10-1 and J is TRBJ1-1; maybe TRBD1 (6 bases). The sequence was obtained from a woman aged 25 to 39 with COVID-19, enrolled during active disease. Material for sequencing was peripheral blood. The CDR3 nucleotides are TGCGCCAGCTCTACAGGTATTTGGGGACACGAGGTTGAAGCTTTCTTT. As protein: CASSTGIWGHEVEAFF.